These 19 T cell receptor beta chains were all obtained from the same sample, sequenced in a study of early stage breast cancer tumors. This table comes from immunoSEQ multiplex PCR, and its TCRdb copy is limited to in-frame clones, with some not included. This sample carries roughly 30,000 clones, almost 85% of them seen once, and the ten largest clones take 9% to 9.5%. Sequencing was carried out using blood. The receptor source for this set is a person between 50 and 60 years old with breast cancer.

J is TRBJ2-3 and V is TRBV25-1; D may be TRBD1 (5 bases). The CDR3 is made up of 14 amino acids. CDR1 is MGHDK and CDR2 is SYGVNS in the germline V gene. Trimming pared 2 bases from V and 4 bases from J, leaving 10 bases between. Here the CDR3 reads CASSEGRDADTQYF. CDR3 DNA: TGTGCCAGCAGTGAAGGCAGGGATGCAGATACGCAGTATTTT. Filled out from reference TRBV25-1 and TRBJ2-3, the complete variable domain reads EADIYQTPRYLVIGTGKKITLECSQTMGHDKMYWYQQDPGMELHLIHYSYGVNSTEKGDLSSESTVSRIRTEHFPLTLESARPSHTSQYLCASSEGRDADTQYFGPGTRLTVL.

This chain joins TRBV29-1 and TRBJ1-2; 7 bases are a match to TRBD1. In germline, CDR1 is SQVTM, CDR2 ANQGSEA. The J segment lost 4 bases and the V segment lost 0 bases, leaving 2 bases of the junction unmatched. The length of the CDR3 is 13 residues. The CDR3: CSVEDRDSYGYTF. For the CDR3, the DNA is TGCAGCGTTGAAGATCGGGACAGCTATGGCTACACCTTC.

J is TRBJ2-3 and V is TRBV7-2; D is uncertain. Trimming left V 1 base short and J 9 bases short, with 8 bases between. Germline CDR1 SGHTA, CDR2 FQGNSA. The CDR3 contains 12 residues. The CDR3 loop is CASSLVLVTQYF. For the CDR3, the DNA is TGTGCCAGCAGCTTAGTGTTGGTAACGCAGTATTTT.

The J gene is TRBJ2-1, the V gene TRBV5-1; 9 nucleotides match TRBD1. Trimming at V came to 4 bases and at J to 7 bases, leaving 12 bases not matched to a gene. The germline gives CDR1 SGHRS, CDR2 YFSETQ. This CDR3 is built from 16 residues. As DNA, the CDR3 is TGCGCCAGCAGCCTTTATGGGACAGGGCTTCGGAATGAGCAGTTCTTC. This sequence encodes CASSLYGTGLRNEQFF.

The gene calls are TRBV5-1 and TRBJ1-4; unclear D gene. The germline V gene has CDR1 SGHRS and CDR2 YFSETQ. The CDR3 is 16 amino acids. Trimming shortened V by 0 bases and J by 3 bases, and 12 bases separated the two germline ends. CDR3 coding DNA: TGCGCCAGCAGCTTGGACCTCGTGCGGTCTAATGAAAAACTGTTTTTT. Encoded protein: CASSLDLVRSNEKLFF. Using reference TRBV5-1 and TRBJ1-4 for the parts outside the CDR3, the full variable domain is KAGVTQTPRYLIKTRGQQVTLSCSPISGHRSVSWYQQTPGQGLQFLFEYFSETQRNKGNFPGRFSGRQFSNSRSEMNVSTLELGDSALYLCASSLDLVRSNEKLFFGSGTQLSVL.

V is TRBV5-1 and J is TRBJ2-7; 10 nucleotides agree with TRBD1. Germline values: CDR1 SGHRS, CDR2 YFSETQ. CDR3 size: 18 residues. Trimming at V came to 4 bases and at J to 3 bases, leaving 16 bases not matched to a gene. The CDR3 protein is CASSVGDRGSRPDYEQYF. The CDR3 coding sequence is TGCGCCAGCAGCGTGGGGGACAGGGGCTCAAGACCAGACTACGAGCAGTACTTC.

V is TRBV11-2 and J is TRBJ2-7; 10 nucleotides align to TRBD2. Germline V lookup: CDR1 SGHAT, CDR2 FQNNGV. The CDR3 spans 14 residues. The ends lost 5 bases at V and 3 bases at J; junction bases unmatched: 4. CDR3 amino acids: CASSLSSGGYEQYF. The CDR3 coding sequence is TGTGCCAGCAGCCTCTCTAGCGGGGGCTACGAGCAGTACTTC. The full variable domain, completed using reference TRBV11-2 and TRBJ2-7, is EAGVAQSPRYKIIEKRQSVAFWCNPISGHATLYWYQQILGQGPKLLIQFQNNGVVDDSQLPKDRFSAERLKGVDSTLKIQPAKLEDSAVYLCASSLSSGGYEQYFGPGTRLTVT.

V and J are TRBV16 and TRBJ2-2; D is perhaps TRBD2 (5 bases). In germline, CDR1 is KGHSY, CDR2 FQNENV. The CDR3 is 16 amino acids. Between the trimmed V and J ends, which lost 2 bases and 1 base, there was a span of 11 bases. The CDR3 protein is CASSQLDSKNTGELFF. CDR3 nucleotides: TGTGCCAGCAGCCAACTGGACTCTAAGAACACCGGGGAGCTGTTTTTT.

The genes are TRBV5-6 and TRBJ2-7; 7 nucleotides agree with TRBD1. The V gene's germline CDR1 is SGHDT and CDR2 YYEEEE. With 5 bases clipped from V and 2 bases from J, the junction kept 10 bases outside the gene matches. This CDR3 is built from 15 residues. DNA for the CDR3: TGTGCCAGCAGTAACCGGGACAGCAACACCTACGAGCAGTACTTC. Translation: CASSNRDSNTYEQYF.

The J gene is TRBJ2-2, the V gene TRBV7-8; D remains ambiguous. The CDR3 is 13 amino acids. V lost 5 bases and J lost 6, with 10 bases in between. Germline V CDR1 and CDR2: SGHVS, FQNEAQ. The CDR3 DNA reads as TGTGCCAGCAGCCCCCTCCGCGCCGGGGAGCTGTTTTTT. Its translation is CASSPLRAGELFF.

The chain combines TRBV5-1 with TRBJ2-6; D is possibly TRBD2 (5 bases). Germline lookup yields CDR1 SGHRS and CDR2 YFSETQ. This CDR3 contains 18 residues. V was clipped by 0 bases and J by 0 bases, with 13 bases between them. The DNA for the CDR3 is TGCGCCAGCAGCTTGGAAGGGAGTTCGTACTCTGGGGCCAACGTCCTGACTTTC. Translated, it gives CASSLEGSSYSGANVLTF.

This clone was counted only a few times. This rearrangement joins TRBV2 to TRBJ2-2; D is uncertain. V lost 4 bases, J lost 5 bases, and 11 bases lay in between. Looked up from germline, CDR1 is SNHLY and CDR2 is FYNNEI. The CDR3 sequence is 14 residues long. The CDR3 DNA reads as TGTGCCAGCAGTGTATATCAATTAACCGGGGAGCTGTTTTTT. Protein sequence: CASSVYQLTGELFF.

This chain uses TRBV27 with TRBJ1-5; weak D call: TRBD1 (5 bases). Looked up from germline, CDR1 is MNHEY and CDR2 is SMNVEV (reference sequence). The CDR3 spans 17 residues. Trimming removed 5 bases at V and 2 bases at J, with 19 bases between. The CDR3 DNA reads TGTGCCAGCAGTGCCTACGGGGGGGAGGGTGGCAATCAGCCCCAGCATTTT. Translating it yields CASSAYGGEGGNQPQHF.

The chain links TRBV6-1 to TRBJ1-3; 8 bases are shared with TRBD1. The CDR3 extends over 15 amino acids. V gave up 7 bases and J gave up 0 bases; unmatched junction bases: 5. The germline CDR1 and CDR2 sequences are MNHNS and SASEGT. As DNA, the CDR3 is TGTGCCAGCACTGTACAGGGGGACTCTGGAAACACCATATATTTT. This sequence encodes CASTVQGDSGNTIYF.

The gene calls are TRBV2 and TRBJ2-1; 9 bases are a match to TRBD1. Germline V gene data show CDR1 as SNHLY and CDR2 as FYNNEI. V lost 4 bases and J lost 7; bases outside the gene matches: 5. The CDR3 length is 14 residues. The DNA for the CDR3 is TGTGCCAGCAGTGGGACAGGGGTGGTGAATGAGCAGTTCTTC. Its protein is CASSGTGVVNEQFF.

This chain links TRBV5-1 with TRBJ2-2; no firm D call. V lost 4 bases to trimming and J lost 5 bases, with 6 bases between them. CDR1 is SGHRS, CDR2 YFSETQ, per germline. The CDR3 contains 12 residues. The CDR3: CASSRVTGELFF. The CDR3 coding sequence is TGCGCCAGCAGCCGGGTTACCGGGGAGCTGTTTTTT.

On this clone itself: Within the sample, other DNA sequences also encode this same CDR3. The chain joins TRBV7-2 to TRBJ2-3, with no clear D. Per the germline V gene, CDR1 is SGHTA and CDR2 is FQGNSA. V was cut by 1 base and J by 1 base, with 0 bases left in between. The CDR3 is 12 residues long. CDR3 DNA sequence: TGTGCCAGCAGCTTAGGCACAGATACGCAGTATTTT. This sequence encodes CASSLGTDTQYF.

The chain couples TRBV30 to TRBJ2-7; tentative D call: TRBD1 (5 bases). Germline values: CDR1 GTSNPN, CDR2 SVGIG (reference sequence). CDR3 length: 13 amino acids. V lost 0 bases, J lost 2 bases, and 8 bases lay in between. As DNA, the CDR3 is TGTGCCTGGAGTGTAGGGGTGGCCTACGAGCAGTACTTC. This translates into CAWSVGVAYEQYF.

This chain links TRBV19 with TRBJ2-5, with D possibly being TRBD1 (5 bases). Germline CDR1 and CDR2: LNHDA and SQIVND (reference sequence). This CDR3 contains 16 residues. Trimming stripped 1 base from V and 1 base from J, with 13 bases between. CDR3 sequence: CASSIGGSGPQETQYF. As DNA, the CDR3 is TGTGCCAGTAGTATAGGGGGCTCAGGGCCCCAAGAGACCCAGTACTTC.